One sample yielded the 28 T cell receptor beta chains listed below, sequenced in a study of T cell responses to AZD1222 COVID-19 vaccine. The data were produced by immunoSEQ multiplex PCR, yet TCRdb's version contains in-frame clones alone and is incomplete. This sample has 200,000 or so clones, with 90% to 95% found just once. Sample: peripheral blood, taken on day 0 of AZD1222 vaccination. These receptors were obtained from an adult in good health.

The chain couples TRBV7-3 to TRBJ2-3, with 7 bases identical to TRBD2. Germline CDR1 SGHTA, CDR2 FQGTGA. V shed 3 bases, J shed 1 base, and the junction held 4 bases outside the gene matches. The CDR3 is 15 residues long. CDR3 in amino acids: CASSLGGRGTDTQYF. As DNA, the CDR3 is TGTGCCAGCAGCTTGGGCGGGAGAGGCACAGATACGCAGTATTTT.

The V gene is TRBV3-1 (or the pseudogene TRBV3-2), the J gene TRBJ1-1; the D gene is possibly TRBD1 (5 bases). CDR1 is LGHDT, CDR2 YNNKEL, per germline (reference sequence). The germline V and J ends were trimmed by 2 bases and 7 bases, with 14 bases remaining between them. This CDR3 has 14 amino acids. The CDR3 DNA reads TGTGCCAGCAGCCAACCAGGGTCGGCAGATGAAGCTTTCTTT. This codes for CASSQPGSADEAFF.

CDR3 loop: CASSFETGASNEKLFF. CDR3 coding DNA: TGTGCCAGCAGCTTCGAGACCGGGGCCTCTAATGAAAAACTGTTTTTT. The genes are TRBV7-8 and TRBJ1-4; TRBD1 is a possible D gene (5 bases). V was trimmed by 3 bases and J by 3 bases, leaving 14 bases between them. Looked up from germline, CDR1 is SGHVS and CDR2 is FQNEAQ. CDR3 size: 16 residues.

The chain links TRBV19 to TRBJ2-1, with 9 bases aligning to TRBD2. Germline V lookup: CDR1 LNHDA, CDR2 SQIVND (reference sequence). The CDR3 spans 15 residues. V was pared by 4 bases and J by 2 bases, with 3 bases of the junction left unmatched. The CDR3 region has the DNA TGTGCCAGTAGTACCGTAGCGGGAGCCTACAATGAGCAGTTCTTC. Protein sequence: CASSTVAGAYNEQFF.

V usage is TRBV7-9 and J usage is TRBJ1-4; D gene ambiguous. The germline V and J ends were trimmed by 1 base and 6 bases, with 15 bases remaining between them. The CDR3 runs 16 residues. Germline-derived CDR1 and CDR2 are SEHNR and FQNEAQ (reference sequence). The CDR3 DNA follows: TGTGCCAGCAGCTTAGTTGGGCGGGCCTTCCATGAAAAACTGTTTTTT. This sequence encodes CASSLVGRAFHEKLFF.

The V and J genes are TRBV5-1 and TRBJ2-2; a possible D gene is TRBD2 (6 bases). This CDR3 region has 16 residues. CDR1 and CDR2 (germline): SGHRS, YFSETQ. Trimming removed 4 bases at V and 3 bases at J, with 16 bases between. The CDR3, as DNA: TGCGCCAGCAGCCCGGCCGCCGCGGGGTACACCGGGGAGCTGTTTTTT. It is translated as CASSPAAAGYTGELFF.

The genes are TRBV3-1 (or the pseudogene TRBV3-2) and TRBJ1-6; 7 positions agree with TRBD1. This CDR3 is 14 amino acids long. V dropped 4 bases and J dropped 7; count of bases not matched to a gene: 4. Germline values: CDR1 LGHDT, CDR2 YNNKEL (reference sequence). The CDR3 region is CASSPGTVNSPLHF. CDR3 nucleotide sequence: TGTGCCAGCAGCCCCGGGACAGTGAATTCACCCCTCCACTTT.

The rearrangement links TRBV10-3 to TRBJ1-2; 9 bases align to TRBD1. Germline V gene data show CDR1 as ENHRY and CDR2 as SYGVKD. The V segment lost 5 bases and the J segment 2 bases; nucleotides outside the gene matches: 15. This CDR3 has 18 amino acids. In DNA form, the CDR3 reads TGTGCCATCAGTATTCCGGGACAGGGAGGAACTCTAAACTATGGCTACACCTTC. As protein: CAISIPGQGGTLNYGYTF.

V and J are TRBV19 and TRBJ1-5; TRBD1 agrees at 9 bases. The CDR3 length is 17 residues. Trimming removed 5 bases from V and 0 bases from J; junction bases left unmatched: 8. Per germline, CDR1 LNHDA and CDR2 SQIVND (reference sequence). The DNA of the CDR3 is TGTGCCAGTAGTGCCGGGACAGGGAGGAATAGCAATCAGCCCCAGCATTTT. Translated: CASSAGTGRNSNQPQHF.

This sequence joins TRBV28 and TRBJ2-7; 8 bases are shared with TRBD1. The CDR3 is 14 amino acids. Germline values: CDR1 MDHEN, CDR2 SYDVKM. The V and J ends lost 5 bases and 3 bases, in that order; junction bases with no gene match: 6. CDR3 nucleotide sequence: TGTGCCAGCAGTATGGACAGGGTAAACTACGAGCAGTACTTC. This codes for CASSMDRVNYEQYF.

CDR3 residues: CASRSSSYEQYF. The CDR3 nucleotides read TGTGCCAGCAGGTCCAGCTCCTACGAGCAGTACTTC. This chain uses TRBV6-5 with TRBJ2-7; D ambiguous. CDR1 is MNHEY, CDR2 SVGAGI, per germline. The length of the CDR3 is 12 residues. V dropped 6 bases and J dropped 0 bases, with 6 bases sitting between them.

This chain connects TRBV3-1 (or the pseudogene TRBV3-2) to TRBJ2-1, with 10 bases lining up with TRBD2. With 5 bases clipped from V and 9 bases from J, the junction kept 4 bases outside the gene matches. This CDR3 region has 13 residues. Germline loops: CDR1 LGHDT, CDR2 YNNKEL (reference sequence). CDR3 residues: CASSTGTSVEQFF. The DNA of the CDR3 is TGTGCCAGCAGCACCGGGACTAGCGTTGAGCAGTTCTTC.

The chain has TRBV6-5 and TRBJ2-1; no clear D gene. The CDR3 covers 11 residues. Germline V lookup: CDR1 MNHEY, CDR2 SVGAGI. Trimming pared 6 bases from V and 10 bases from J, leaving 10 bases between. In DNA form, the CDR3 reads TGTGCCAGCAGAGCCGGAACGGAGCAGTTCTTC. Its translation: CASRAGTEQFF.

The J gene is TRBJ1-1, the V gene TRBV6-1; tentatively, D is TRBD1 (6 bases). CDR1 MNHNS and CDR2 SASEGT come from the germline V gene. Trimming left V 1 base short and J 6 bases short, with 9 bases between. The CDR3 is 13 amino acids. CDR3 protein: CASSEVKGAEAFF. DNA of the CDR3: TGTGCCAGCAGTGAAGTCAAGGGGGCTGAAGCTTTCTTT.

This clone showed up just once. This chain connects TRBV7-8 to TRBJ1-1, with D uncertain. This CDR3 region has 13 residues. Deletions cut 4 bases from V and 3 bases from J, with 9 bases between. Germline CDR1 reads SGHVS; CDR2 reads FQNEAQ. CDR3 in amino acids: CASSSTRYTEAFF. The CDR3 region has the DNA TGTGCCAGCAGCTCTACTAGGTACACTGAAGCTTTCTTT.

For the CDR3, the DNA is TGTGCCAGCAGCTTTTCGGGCACTGAAGCTTTCTTT. Amino acid sequence: CASSFSGTEAFF. This chain joins TRBV7-9 and TRBJ1-1; D gene ambiguous. Trimming stripped 3 bases from V and 4 bases from J, with 6 bases between. The germline V gene has CDR1 SEHNR and CDR2 FQNEAQ (reference sequence). The CDR3 has 12 residues.

This clone has only one observation. The chain uses TRBV18 and TRBJ2-5; D call uncertain. From germline, CDR1 is KGHSH and CDR2 LQKENI. CDR3 length: 16 residues. V was trimmed by 3 bases and J by 2 bases, leaving 16 bases between them. The CDR3 bases are TGTGCCAGCTCACCCATCCCCTCGGAAGTACAAGAGACCCAGTACTTC. It codes for CASSPIPSEVQETQYF.

In nucleotides, the CDR3 is TGTGCCGACTCCCTGAACCGCGGGGCAAATGAAGCTTTCTTT. Translation gives CADSLNRGANEAFF. The gene calls are TRBV18 and TRBJ1-1; possible D gene TRBD1, 5 bases. This CDR3 contains 14 residues. Germline V gene lookup returns CDR1 KGHSH and CDR2 LQKENI. Trimming left V 11 bases short and J 7 bases short, with 23 bases between.

The chain combines TRBV28 with TRBJ1-6; D is unresolved. Germline lookup yields CDR1 MDHEN and CDR2 SYDVKM. The length of the CDR3 is 12 residues. V was pared by 3 bases and J by 14 bases, with 11 bases between. The CDR3 loop reads CASSFSTVTLHF. CDR3 sequence (DNA): TGTGCCAGCAGTTTCTCTACAGTAACCCTCCACTTT.

The chain links TRBV5-1 to TRBJ1-2; D may be TRBD1 (6 bases). Germline V CDR1 and CDR2: SGHRS, YFSETQ. The V gene lost 0 bases and the J gene lost 3 bases, with 6 bases spanning the gap. This CDR3 region has 13 residues. The CDR3: CASSLEGDYGYTF. The DNA for the CDR3 is TGCGCCAGCAGCTTGGAGGGGGACTATGGCTACACCTTC.

The J gene is TRBJ2-7, the V gene TRBV19, with D perhaps matching TRBD2 (7 bases). Deletions cut 1 base from V and 3 bases from J, with 16 bases between. The CDR3 runs 16 residues. Germline values: CDR1 LNHDA, CDR2 SQIVND (reference sequence). DNA of the CDR3: TGTGCCAGTAGTATAGCGGGGGCTAGCGGCTACTACGAGCAGTACTTC. Translating it yields CASSIAGASGYYEQYF. Full variable domain (rest looked up from reference TRBV19 and TRBJ2-7): DGGITQSPKYLFRKEGQNVTLSCEQNLNHDAMYWYRQDPGQGLRLIYYSQIVNDFQKGDIAEGYSVSREKKESFPLTVTSAQKNPTAFYLCASSIAGASGYYEQYFGPGTRLTVT.

The genes are TRBV7-3 and TRBJ2-1, with 10 positions matching TRBD1. V was pared by 5 bases and J by 5 bases, with 6 bases of the junction left unmatched. Germline CDR1 is SGHTA and CDR2 is FQGTGA. This CDR3 comprises 15 residues. The CDR3 loop reads CASSARDRGDNEQFF. The CDR3 nucleotides are TGTGCCAGCAGCGCCCGGGACAGGGGAGACAATGAGCAGTTCTTC.

A note on this clone: This CDR3 is also generated by other DNA sequences in the sample. The CDR3 sequence is CASSLYDSYEQYF. The CDR3 DNA is TGTGCCAGCAGTTTGTACGACAGCTACGAGCAGTACTTC. This sequence joins TRBV27 and TRBJ2-7; D perhaps matches TRBD1 (5 bases). The V and J ends lost 3 bases and 3 bases respectively, with 9 bases between them. Germline CDR1 is MNHEY and CDR2 is SMNVEV (reference sequence). The CDR3 has 13 amino acids.

The V gene is TRBV28, the J gene TRBJ2-3; 8 bases line up with TRBD2. V was clipped by 3 bases and J by 6 bases; unmatched bases: 5. CDR1 and CDR2 (germline): MDHEN, SYDVKM. The CDR3 is 14 residues long. The CDR3 sequence: CASSFAGGGDTQYF. As DNA, the CDR3 is TGTGCCAGCAGTTTCGCGGGAGGCGGGGATACGCAGTATTTT.

The V gene is TRBV28, the J gene TRBJ2-7; 10 nucleotides line up with TRBD2. The ends lost 6 bases at V and 8 bases at J; junction bases unmatched: 16. The CDR3 consists of 16 residues. CDR1 and CDR2 from the germline V gene are MDHEN and SYDVKM. DNA of the CDR3: TGTGCCAGCAGCCGTTTTATGACTAGCGGGTCTACGAAGCAGTACTTC. It specifies CASSRFMTSGSTKQYF.

The rearrangement uses TRBV6-5 and TRBJ1-2; tentative D call: TRBD1 (6 bases). V was cut by 6 bases and J by 2 bases, with 16 bases left in between. This CDR3 contains 15 residues. The germline gives CDR1 MNHEY, CDR2 SVGAGI. CDR3 DNA sequence: TGTGCCAGCAGCCGCGACAGGCTTGACAACTATGGCTACACCTTC. Amino acids: CASSRDRLDNYGYTF.

V gene TRBV29-1 combines with J gene TRBJ2-7, with D unresolved. V lost 7 bases and J lost 3, with 13 bases in between. The CDR3 is 12 amino acids. The V gene's germline CDR1 is SQVTM and CDR2 ANQGSEA. The CDR3 DNA is TGCAGCGCCGGCGCGGCACGCTACGAGCAGTACTTC. It is translated as CSAGAARYEQYF.

The chain links TRBV7-9 to TRBJ2-7, with 7 nucleotides matching TRBD2. Germline-derived CDR1 and CDR2 are SEHNR and FQNEAQ (reference sequence). The CDR3 covers 15 residues. Trimming took 2 bases from V and 7 from J; bases not matched to a gene: 11. The CDR3 nucleotides are TGTGCCAGCAGCTTATTCGGGGGGTCCCCATGGGAGCAGTACTTC. Its translation is CASSLFGGSPWEQYF.